This record concerns one TCR beta chain sequence. Its antigen is unidentified. CDR3 length: 12 amino acids. Trimming stripped 5 bases from V and 3 bases from J, with 8 bases between. Produced via immunoSEQ multiplex PCR; TCRdb's table is partial and in-frame only. The sample lists 120,000 to 150,000 clones; 88% were seen once. This entry comes from a study of T cell responses to AZD1222 COVID-19 vaccine. The study, taken as a whole, reports: Clonal diversity was possibly underestimated; the donors were predominantly white British and more often female.

The source was peripheral blood, collected 28 days after the second dose of the MenACWY control vaccine. This chain links TRBV12-3 or TRBV12-4 with TRBJ2-7, with D possibly being TRBD1 (5 bases). The origin of this receptor is an adult who received the MenACWY meningococcal vaccine as a control. DNA for the CDR3: TGTGCCAGCAGTCCCGACAGCTACGAGCAGTACTTC. It is translated as CASSPDSYEQYF.